This entry lists 14 T cell receptor beta chains sequenced from one sample in a study of blood T cells in healthy people across ages. A second PCR, run for about 7 to 12 cycles, used a sample-barcoded 5' primer plus a J-beta primer mix. TCRdb called the 5' RACE reads again in MiXCR, with one record for every CDR3 protein. In the table there are roughly 800,000 distinct CDR3 sequences, around 25% of which are singletons. A further study also used this sample, focusing on T cells of mothers and their children.

Sample: blood. The receptors stem from a boy aged 5-17 years in good health.

The V gene is TRBV29-1, the J gene TRBJ1-2, with 12 positions matching TRBD1. This CDR3 is 13 amino acids long. Germline V gene lookup returns CDR1 SQVTM and CDR2 ANQGSEA. V was pared by 4 bases and J by 8 bases, with 5 bases of the junction left unmatched. The CDR3 bases are TGCAGCGTTGTGGGACAGGGGGCGTGGGGCTACACCTTC. This gives the protein CSVVGQGAWGYTF.

In its sample, this clonotype was seen a few times. The CDR3 DNA sequence: TGTGCCAGCAGCCCGGAGGGGGTCTGGGAAAAACTGTTTTTT. This encodes CASSPEGVWEKLFF. V is TRBV5-5 and J is TRBJ1-4; tentative D call: TRBD1 (6 bases). The CDR3 has 14 residues. V was cut by 4 bases and J by 8 bases, with 15 bases left in between. Germline V gene sequence: CDR1 SGHKS, CDR2 YYEKEE (reference sequence).

Comment on this clonotype: The junction differs from germline at one of its ends, possibly a read error. The chain uses TRBV6-6 and TRBJ2-5; a weak D match, TRBD2 (5 bases). Germline loops: CDR1 MNHNY, CDR2 SVGAGI (reference sequence). This CDR3 contains 13 residues. The CDR3 region is CASSYREFNEQLF. CDR3 nucleotide sequence: TGTGCCAGCAGTTACCGGGAATTCAATGAGCAGCTCTTC.

V and J are TRBV28 and TRBJ1-6, with D possibly TRBD1 on 6 matching bases. This CDR3 region has 13 residues. With 7 bases removed from V and 5 bases from J, the gap between germline ends came to 9 bases. CDR1 is MDHEN and CDR2 is SYDVKM in the germline V gene. The CDR3 loop is CASNRENNSPLHF. The CDR3, as DNA: TGTGCCAGCAACAGGGAGAATAATTCACCCCTCCACTTT.

This clonotype was detected only a few times. This sequence joins TRBV28 and TRBJ2-7, with TRBD2 identical over 15 bases. CDR1 and CDR2 (germline): MDHEN, SYDVKM. The CDR3 contains 13 residues. The DNA for the CDR3 is TGTGCCAGCAGTTCCAGGACTAGCGGGAGGGTAGAGGTC. It specifies CASSSRTSGRVEV.

This clonotype has only a few counts. The rearrangement joins TRBV29-1 to TRBJ2-3; TRBD2 matches at 11 bases. CDR3 length equals 14 residues. With V trimmed by 5 bases and J by 3 bases, 4 bases remained unmatched. The germline CDR1 and CDR2 sequences are SQVTM and ANQGSEA. The CDR3 loop reads CSVRIAGGTDTQYF. In DNA, the CDR3 is TGCAGCGTTAGAATAGCGGGAGGGACAGATACGCAGTATTTT.

The chain recombines TRBV7-2 with TRBJ1-4, with D possibly TRBD1 on 6 matching bases. Looked up from germline, CDR1 is SGHTA and CDR2 is FQGNSA. The CDR3 has 16 amino acids. V gave up 4 bases and J gave up 6 bases, with 18 bases separating them. CDR3 sequence: CASSSLGRGGDEKLFF. In DNA, the CDR3 is TGTGCCAGCAGCTCCCTGGGCAGGGGCGGGGATGAAAAACTGTTTTTT.

The chain couples TRBV29-1 to TRBJ1-1; D not certain. In germline, CDR1 is SQVTM, CDR2 ANQGSEA. The V gene lost 4 bases and the J gene lost 0 bases, with 12 bases spanning the gap. The CDR3 totals 14 residues. CDR3 bases: TGCAGCGTTGGTCGAGGGCTGGTGAACACTGAAGCTTTCTTT. This sequence encodes CSVGRGLVNTEAFF.

This clonotype was seen only a few times. V is TRBV4-1 and J is TRBJ2-7, with a tentative D call TRBD1 (5 bases). The CDR3 runs 15 residues. Germline CDR1 is MGHRA and CDR2 is YSYEKL. V lost 0 bases, J lost 2 bases, and 11 bases lay in between. The DNA of the CDR3 is TGCGCCAGCAGCCAAGATTTCAGGGTCCCCTACGAGCAGTACTTC. This encodes CASSQDFRVPYEQYF.

This clonotype has only a few counts. The genes are TRBV6-2 or TRBV6-3 and TRBJ2-7, with 7 bases identical to TRBD1. The CDR3 consists of 15 residues. Trimming cost V 7 bases and J 2 bases; bases outside gene matches: 11. Per the germline V gene, CDR1 is MNHEY and CDR2 is SVGEGT. The CDR3 region is CASIPGQGVTYEQYF. The CDR3 DNA is TGTGCCAGCATCCCGGGGCAGGGGGTAACCTACGAGCAGTACTTC.

This clonotype has only a few counts. The chain has TRBV5-6 and TRBJ2-1; a possible D gene is TRBD1 (6 bases). The CDR3 has 17 residues. V dropped 3 bases and J dropped 4 bases, with 20 bases sitting between them. CDR1 is SGHDT and CDR2 is YYEEEE in the germline V gene. The CDR3 nucleotides read TGTGCCAGCAGCTATTGGGGGCTGACAGGATTGTACAATGAGCAGTTCTTC. This translates into CASSYWGLTGLYNEQFF.

This clonotype showed up just a few times. The gene calls are TRBV7-2 and TRBJ2-5, with 13 bases fitting TRBD2. Germline CDR1 and CDR2: SGHTA and FQGNSA. This CDR3 contains 17 residues. V dropped 0 bases and J dropped 5; count of bases not matched to a gene: 6. CDR3 sequence: CASSLALAGGPGETQYF. The CDR3 region has the DNA TGTGCCAGCAGCTTAGCACTAGCGGGGGGGCCGGGTGAGACCCAGTACTTC.

The chain combines TRBV7-2 with TRBJ2-5; TRBD2 agrees at 7 bases. The V segment lost 4 bases and the J segment 2 bases; nucleotides outside the gene matches: 4. Germline assignment: CDR1 SGHTA and CDR2 FQGNSA. This CDR3 is 14 amino acids long. In DNA form, the CDR3 reads TGTGCCAGCAGCTCTGTCGGGGGGCAAGAGACCCAGTACTTC. Its protein product is CASSSVGGQETQYF. Full variable domain (outside the CDR3, taken from reference TRBV7-2 and TRBJ2-5): GAGVSQSPSNKVTEKGKDVELRCDPISGHTALYWYRQSLGQGLEFLIYFQGNSAPDKSGLPSDRFSAERTGGSVSTLTIQRTQQEDSAVYLCASSSVGGQETQYFGPGTRLLVL.

This clonotype was seen ten or more times. The rearrangement joins TRBV4-3 to TRBJ1-3; possibly TRBD1 for D (6 bases). Germline values: CDR1 LGHNA, CDR2 YSLEER. The CDR3 is 16 residues long. The V end lost 0 bases, the J end lost 4 bases, and 13 bases lay between the germline ends. CDR3 DNA sequence: TGCGCCAGCAGCCAAGACCCACAGGGATCCGGAAACACCATATATTTT. Translation: CASSQDPQGSGNTIYF.